These T cell receptor beta chains were read from a single sample in a study of immune evolution from preneoplasia to lung adenocarcinoma. Generated by immunoSEQ multiplex PCR, the TCRdb table keeps only in-frame clones and is missing some. The sample has thousands of clones; roughly four fifths are singletons. The sequenced sample consisted of FFPE adjacent normal lung tissue. The origin of the receptors is an older donor with lung adenocarcinoma. Both conserved end residues are part of each CDR3. The D gene is left open where the match is weak. Only some rows state a clone size, as once, few, many or a class for expanded clones.

clone_size: once; d_call: .; j_call: TRBJ2-5; v_call: TRBV4-3; cdr3_nt: TGCGCCAGCAGCCAAGAAATAGGAGGGAGAAGGGAGACCCAGTACTTC; cdr3_aa: CASSQEIGGRRETQYF
clone_size: .; d_call: TRBD2; j_call: TRBJ2-3; v_call: TRBV10-3; cdr3_nt: TGTGCCATCAGTGCCGTAGCGGGAAACACAGATACGCAGTATTTT; cdr3_aa: CAISAVAGNTDTQYF
clone_size: .; d_call: .; j_call: TRBJ2-3; v_call: TRBV5-1; cdr3_nt: TGCGCCAGCAGCTTGGGACGGGCAGATACGCAGTATTTT; cdr3_aa: CASSLGRADTQYF
clone_size: .; d_call: .; j_call: TRBJ2-2; v_call: TRBV5-1; cdr3_nt: TGCGCCAGCAGCTTGACAATAAACACCGGGGAGCTGTTTTTT; cdr3_aa: CASSLTINTGELFF
clone_size: once; d_call: TRBD2; j_call: TRBJ2-7; v_call: TRBV7-9; cdr3_nt: TGTGCCAGCAGCTTAGCTAGCGGGAGGGGATACGAGCAGTACTTC; cdr3_aa: CASSLASGRGYEQYF
clone_size: .; d_call: .; j_call: TRBJ2-7; v_call: TRBV1; cdr3_nt: TGCACCAGCAGCCAAGATCAGGACAGGGAAACCTACGAGCAGTACTTC; cdr3_aa: CTSSQDQDRETYEQYF
clone_size: .; d_call: TRBD1; j_call: TRBJ1-4; v_call: TRBV4-3; cdr3_nt: TGCGCCAGCAGCCAAGAAGGTCCCGGGACAGGAAATGAAAAACTGTTTTTT; cdr3_aa: CASSQEGPGTGNEKLFF
clone_size: .; d_call: TRBD1; j_call: TRBJ1-5; v_call: TRBV6-5; cdr3_nt: TGTGCCAGCAGTTACACTACAGGGGACGACCAGCCCCAGCATTTT; cdr3_aa: CASSYTTGDDQPQHF
clone_size: once; d_call: TRBD2; j_call: TRBJ2-7; v_call: TRBV30; cdr3_nt: TGTGCCTCAACCGGGGGGACTAGCGTCTACGAGCAGTACTTC; cdr3_aa: CASTGGTSVYEQYF
clone_size: .; d_call: TRBD1; j_call: TRBJ2-7; v_call: TRBV15; cdr3_nt: TGTGCCACCAAGAGGATGGGACAGGACTACGAGCAGTACTTC; cdr3_aa: CATKRMGQDYEQYF
clone_size: .; d_call: TRBD2; j_call: TRBJ2-1; v_call: TRBV6-5; cdr3_nt: TGTGCCAGCACGTCTAGCGGGAGATCAGGCAATGAGCAGTTCTTC; cdr3_aa: CASTSSGRSGNEQFF
clone_size: .; d_call: .; j_call: TRBJ2-3; v_call: TRBV28; cdr3_nt: TGTGCCAGCAGTTCTCTAGACTGGCTTAGCACAGATACGCAGTATTTT; cdr3_aa: CASSSLDWLSTDTQYF